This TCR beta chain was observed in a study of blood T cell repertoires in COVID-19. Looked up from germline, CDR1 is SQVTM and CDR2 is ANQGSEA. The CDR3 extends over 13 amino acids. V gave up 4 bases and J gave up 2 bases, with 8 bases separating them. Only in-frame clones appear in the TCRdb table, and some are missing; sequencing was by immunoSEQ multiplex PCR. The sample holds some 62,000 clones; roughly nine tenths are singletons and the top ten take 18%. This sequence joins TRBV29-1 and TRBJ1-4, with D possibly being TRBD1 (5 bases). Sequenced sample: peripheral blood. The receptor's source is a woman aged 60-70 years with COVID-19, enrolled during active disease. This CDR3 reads CSVVGGTNEKLFF. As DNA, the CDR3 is TGCAGCGTTGTCGGGGGGACTAATGAAAAACTGTTTTTT.